This T cell receptor beta chain was recovered during a study of T cell responses to AZD1222 COVID-19 vaccine. Profiling relied on immunoSEQ multiplex PCR, and the TCRdb table lists in-frame clones only, not all of them. The sample holds around 140,000 clones; roughly 88% are singletons and the top ten take more than 1%. Germline V gives CDR1 ENHRY, CDR2 SYGVKD. Trimming took 2 bases from V and 0 from J, leaving 14 bases between them. The CDR3 totals 17 residues. The TCR sequence derives from an adult who received the AZD1222 COVID-19 vaccine. The chain carries TRBV10-3 and TRBJ1-3; a possible D gene is TRBD1 (5 bases). Sequencing used peripheral blood, obtained 28 days after the second AZD1222 dose. CDR3 nucleotides: TGTGCCATCAGTGAGAGTGCAGGGACCTTCTCTGGAAACACCATATATTTT. Translating gives CAISESAGTFSGNTIYF.